Listed below are T cell receptor beta chains from one sample, sequenced in a study of blood T cell repertoires in COVID-19. TCRdb's copy holds only in-frame clones and misses some; the assay was immunoSEQ multiplex PCR. This sample has about 59,000 clones, with about 90% found just once. The sequencing sample was made of peripheral blood. Source of these receptors: a man aged 80 or over in a cohort sampled during active COVID-19. The CDR3 runs from the conserved cysteine through the conserved F or W. Not all rows give a size; the values are once, few, many and, for expanded clones, a class.

- | TRBJ2-2 | TRBV18 | CASSPPKHSGELFF
- | TRBJ1-5 | TRBV5-1 | CASSLRGERNQPQHF
- | TRBJ1-1 | TRBV21-1 | CASSKSGGRTEAFF
- | TRBJ2-3 | TRBV11-2 | CASSLDQEVWLAVTDTQYF
- | TRBJ2-5 | TRBV11-3 | CASSTGSGETQYF
- | TRBJ2-1 | TRBV3-1/TRBV3-2 | CASSQDVGRGGLNEQFF
- | TRBJ2-1 | TRBV7-2 | CASSLAPAGPYNEQFF
- | TRBJ1-6 | TRBV6-2/TRBV6-3 | CASSWVTGVNSPLHF
- | TRBJ1-2 | TRBV7-8 | CASSGTGGNGYTF
- | TRBJ2-5 | TRBV5-1 | CASSPTGSRETQYF
- | TRBJ2-5 | TRBV5-4 | CASSLGAGGPGETQYF
- | TRBJ1-2 | TRBV9 | CASSIGTGNYGYTF
- | TRBJ2-7 | TRBV10-2 | CASSVTSGGSHSYEQYF
- | TRBJ1-2 | TRBV5-4 | CASRPGQGKTYGYTF
- | TRBJ2-2 | TRBV14 | CASSQDPIPQGPGELFF
- | TRBJ2-3 | TRBV11-3 | CASSLRAGERTDTQYF
- | TRBJ2-1 | TRBV14 | CASSQRQGFHNEQFF
- | TRBJ2-5 | TRBV5-1 | CASSLLETQYF
- | TRBJ2-7 | TRBV29-1 | CSVEAGQKGAYEQYF
- | TRBJ2-1 | TRBV12-2 | CASRLALSREGREQFF
- | TRBJ2-5 | TRBV10-1 | CATNIPDRGQETQYF
- | TRBJ2-7 | TRBV9 | CASSVLGTGDYEQYF
- | TRBJ2-2 | TRBV4-2 | CASSQDSGATGELFF
- | TRBJ2-5 | TRBV19 | CASSLWGQSQETQYF
- | TRBJ1-3 | TRBV5-5 | CASSLHPGDSGNTIYF
once | TRBJ2-3 | TRBV4-2 | CASSQDRGGLAGLDTQYF
few | TRBJ1-4 | TRBV4-3 | CASSQGADRLNEKLFF
- | TRBJ2-3 | TRBV5-1 | CASSLAAVSRDTQYF
- | TRBJ2-5 | TRBV7-3 | CASSLIRGEQETQYF
- | TRBJ2-2 | TRBV5-4 | CASSLTGGGSIGELFF
- | TRBJ2-3 | TRBV7-6 | CASSLASSGGTDTQYF